The clone carrying this TCR beta chain was counted a few times. The target antigen is unknown. 13 Jbeta primers and 60 Vbeta primers were used for the PCR. TCRdb keeps only in-frame clones here, not all; method: immunoSEQ multiplex PCR. This table has under 150,000 clones, approximately 80% appearing once. The CDR3 runs 14 residues. The germline CDR1 and CDR2 sequences are SGHAT and FQNNGV. Trimming removed 0 bases at V and 5 bases at J, with 11 bases between. This specimen belongs to a study of cytomegalovirus exposure and HLA in healthy donors. Study information: Caucasian-associated ancestry cluster membership applied to about four fifths of 398 genotyped donors.

Notes on the study in general: Accurate HLA-A and HLA-B prediction from TCR beta sequences was reported for most subjects.

Sequenced material: PBMCs. This TCR was sampled from a girl aged 2-10 years in good health and CMV-seronegative. The V gene is TRBV11-2, the J gene TRBJ2-7; possibly TRBD1 for D (5 bases). CDR3: CASSLDQGWNEQYF. CDR3 bases: TGTGCCAGCAGCTTAGATCAGGGTTGGAACGAGCAGTACTTC.